Listed below are T cell receptor beta chains from one sample, sequenced in a study of T cells in Graves' hyperthyroidism and ophthalmopathy. Via MiXCR, TCRdb re-called the multiplex PCR reads, giving one row per CDR3 protein. The table has some 350,000 distinct CDR3 sequences, over 12% seen once. Sequenced material: blood. These TCRs come from a woman between 55 and 75 years old with Graves' ophthalmopathy. CDR3s include the opening cysteine and the closing phenylalanine or tryptophan. A D gene is named only where the DNA matches it firmly. Some rows mark clone size as missing; the rest say once, few, many or name a class of expanded clone.

>TRBJ2-5|.|.|TRBV2
CASSDGLGEIQYF
TGTGCCAGCAGTGACGGGCTTGGAGAGATCCAGTACTTC
>TRBJ1-2|many|.|TRBV7-3
CASSFLEQDHQNYGYTF
TGTGCCAGCAGCTTCCTTGAGCAGGACCATCAGAACTATGGCTACACCTTC
>TRBJ2-1|.|.|TRBV28
CASSPTPAVEQFF
TGTGCCAGCAGCCCAACCCCTGCTGTTGAGCAGTTCTTC
>TRBJ1-1|many|.|TRBV30
CAWTTTGNTEAFF
TGTGCCTGGACGACGACGGGGAACACTGAAGCTTTCTTT
>TRBJ2-3|many|.|TRBV28
CASSLKDTQYF
TGTGCCAGCAGCCTTAAAGATACGCAGTATTTT
>TRBJ2-2|few|.|TRBV7-3
CASSSGVAGGTGELFF
TGTGCCAGCAGCTCCGGGGTGGCTGGGGGAACCGGGGAGCTGTTTTTT
>TRBJ2-1|few|TRBD2|TRBV10-2
CASLLAGGPVTPTEQFF
TGCGCCAGCCTCCTAGCGGGAGGGCCCGTCACACCTACTGAGCAGTTCTTC
>TRBJ2-3|few|TRBD2|TRBV28
CASSPGLAGPITDTQYF
TGTGCCAGCAGTCCCGGACTAGCGGGACCAATCACAGATACGCAGTATTTT
>TRBJ2-2|.|.|TRBV5-1
CASSPGTWNTGELFF
TGCGCCAGCAGCCCCGGGACTTGGAACACCGGGGAGCTGTTTTTT
>TRBJ2-1|many|TRBD2|TRBV3-1
CASSQALAGVHEQFF
TGTGCCAGCAGCCAAGCGTTAGCGGGGGTCCATGAGCAGTTCTTC
>TRBJ2-1|many|.|TRBV3-1
CASSTRLGGEQFF
TGTGCCAGCAGCACCCGTTTGGGAGGTGAGCAGTTCTTC
>TRBJ2-1|many|.|TRBV6-1
CASSLKIRANNEQFF
TGTGCCAGCAGCCTCAAGATAAGGGCGAACAATGAGCAGTTCTTC
>TRBJ2-1|.|TRBD2|TRBV5-1
CASSLPRGLAGDEQFF
TGCGCCAGCAGCTTGCCCCGGGGACTAGCGGGAGACGAGCAGTTCTTC
>TRBJ1-2|few|.|TRBV7-2
CASSSDILPFGYTF
TGTGCCAGCAGCTCGGACATCTTGCCATTCGGCTACACCTTC
>TRBJ2-4|many|TRBD2|TRBV28
CASSPGGGTKNIQYF
TGTGCCAGCAGCCCGGGAGGGGGGACCAAAAACATTCAGTACTTC
>TRBJ2-4|.|.|TRBV4-1
CASSQERQTKNIQYF
TGCGCCAGCAGCCAAGAGCGACAGACCAAAAACATTCAGTACTTC
>TRBJ2-7|many|TRBD2|TRBV30
CAGSSGVNEQYF
TGTGCCGGGTCCAGCGGGGTCAACGAGCAGTACTTC
>TRBJ2-2|.|TRBD1|TRBV6-5
CASSYTRTGANTGELFF
TGTGCCAGCAGTTACACGAGGACAGGGGCGAACACCGGGGAGCTGTTTTTT
>TRBJ2-5|many|TRBD2|TRBV7-8
CASSSPGLAEETQYF
TGTGCCAGCAGCTCCCCGGGACTAGCCGAAGAGACCCAGTACTTC
>TRBJ2-7|many|.|TRBV7-2
CASSLLGYEQYF
TGTGCCAGCAGCTTGCTTGGCTACGAGCAGTACTTC
>TRBJ1-6|few|.|TRBV6-1
CATCPGSLSYNSPLHF
TGTGCCACCTGCCCCGGGAGCCTCTCCTATAATTCACCCCTCCACTTT
>TRBJ1-1|many|.|TRBV20-1
CSATGPVNTEAFF
TGCAGTGCTACGGGACCGGTGAACACTGAAGCTTTCTTT
>TRBJ2-1|many|.|TRBV18
CASSPSSGEQFF
TGTGCCAGCTCACCAAGCTCGGGGGAGCAGTTCTTC
>TRBJ2-1|few|.|TRBV7-2
CASSFRTNNEQFF
TGTGCCAGCAGCTTTAGAACTAACAATGAGCAGTTCTTC
>TRBJ2-7|.|.|TRBV5-4
CASSLGTLNPGRGEQYF
TGTGCCAGCAGCCTCGGGACTCTTAACCCGGGCCGGGGCGAGCAGTACTTC
>TRBJ1-3|few|.|TRBV6-1
CASRNSGNTIYF
TGTGCCAGCCGGAACTCTGGAAACACCATATATTTT
>TRBJ2-5|many|.|TRBV11-2
CASSKQETQYF
TGTGCCAGCAGCAAGCAAGAGACCCAGTACTTC
>TRBJ1-1|many|TRBD1|TRBV18
CASSPPGQGLLNTEAFF
TGTGCCAGCTCACCACCAGGACAGGGGCTATTGAACACTGAAGCTTTCTTT
>TRBJ2-1|many|.|TRBV18
CASSPEGLNEQFF
TGTGCCAGCTCACCAGAGGGGCTCAATGAGCAGTTCTTC
>TRBJ2-5|many|.|TRBV6-2/TRBV6-3
CASRASVVEETQYF
TGTGCCAGCAGGGCTAGCGTTGTAGAAGAGACCCAGTACTTC
>TRBJ2-3|few|.|TRBV28
CASSQAGSTSGTQYF
TGTGCCAGCAGTCAGGCCGGGTCCACCAGTGGTACGCAGTATTTT
>TRBJ2-3|few|TRBD1|TRBV10-3
CAISSGTGVLDTQYF
TGTGCCATCAGCAGTGGGACAGGGGTTTTAGATACGCAGTATTTT
>TRBJ1-6|.|.|TRBV3-1
CASSQGRGSYNSPLHF
TGTGCCAGCAGCCAAGGGAGGGGATCCTATAATTCACCCCTCCACTTT
>TRBJ2-1|.|TRBD2|TRBV19
CASRAGGGAIGYNEQFF
TGTGCCAGTAGAGCTGGGGGAGGGGCCATAGGGTACAATGAGCAGTTCTTC
>TRBJ2-7|many|TRBD2|TRBV7-2
CASSPGLAEYEQYF
TGTGCCAGCAGCCCCGGACTAGCGGAGTACGAGCAGTACTTC